Described below is a single TCR beta chain sequence and its context. Its antigen remains unknown. Donors ranged from 6 to 90 years old and were healthy Caucasians in Russia. This specimen comes from a study of blood T cells in healthy people across ages. Notes on the study in general: Because donor CMV status was unknown, expanded clonotype changes were possibly confounded. Diversity of TCR beta per million T cells declined in a roughly linear way with age.

CDR1 GTSNPN and CDR2 SVGIG come from the germline V gene (reference sequence). This CDR3 has 15 residues. V lost 2 bases, J lost 2 bases, and 2 bases stayed unmatched. Primers used in a second PCR of roughly 6 to 12 cycles were a sample-barcoded 5' primer and a J-beta primer mix. TCRdb re-analysed the 5' RACE reads in MiXCR, keeping a single row per CDR3 protein. The sample holds hundreds of thousands of distinct CDR3 sequences, less than 45% seen once. This TCR came from an older man in good health. The chain recombines TRBV30 with TRBJ2-5; 13 positions match TRBD2. The sequencing sample was made of blood. CDR3 DNA sequence: TGTGCCTGGAGTCCGGGACTAGCGGGACAAGAGACCCAGTACTTC. This sequence encodes CAWSPGLAGQETQYF.